The 2 T cell receptor beta chains below come from one sample, sequenced in a study of control samples from healthy donors and cancer patients. Sequencing was performed with immunoSEQ multiplex PCR; in TCRdb, only in-frame clones are kept and a portion is missing. Among about 92,000 clones, around 80% were seen once, and the ten largest hold roughly 9.8%. Material: blood. The receptors were gathered from a woman in her sixties in good health.

The chain uses TRBV2 and TRBJ2-7, with D maybe TRBD2 (6 bases). Germline loops: CDR1 SNHLY, CDR2 FYNNEI. Trimming cost V 8 bases and J 0 bases, with 8 bases left between them. The CDR3 totals 12 residues. CDR3 nucleotide sequence: TGTGCCAGCGGGGGGAGCTCCTACGAGCAGTACTTC. Protein: CASGGSSYEQYF.

The gene calls are TRBV19 and TRBJ2-2; 9 bases match TRBD1. This CDR3 comprises 14 residues. The junction had 1 base not matched to a gene; V was cut back by 4 bases and J by 4 bases. CDR1 LNHDA and CDR2 SQIVND come from the germline V gene (reference sequence). CDR3 nucleotides: TGTGCCAGTAGTAAGACAGGGGGCACCGGGGAGCTGTTTTTT. Amino acids: CASSKTGGTGELFF.